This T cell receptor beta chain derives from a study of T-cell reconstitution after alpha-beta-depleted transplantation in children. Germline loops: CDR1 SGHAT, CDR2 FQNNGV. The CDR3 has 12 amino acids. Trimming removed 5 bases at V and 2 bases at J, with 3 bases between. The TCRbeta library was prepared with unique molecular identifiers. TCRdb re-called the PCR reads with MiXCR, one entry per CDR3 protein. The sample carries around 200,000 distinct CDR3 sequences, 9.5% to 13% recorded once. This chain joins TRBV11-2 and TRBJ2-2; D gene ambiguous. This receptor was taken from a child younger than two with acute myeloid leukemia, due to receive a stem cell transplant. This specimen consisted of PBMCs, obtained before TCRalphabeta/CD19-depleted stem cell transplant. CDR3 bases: TGTGCCAGCAGCGTAAACACCGGGGAGCTGTTTTTT. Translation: CASSVNTGELFF.